Below are 9 T cell receptor beta chains sequenced from a single sample in a study of T cells in Graves' hyperthyroidism and ophthalmopathy. Amplification of TCR beta CDR3 regions used RNA as the template. The TCR CDR3 was amplified in a first-round RT-PCR using the HTBI primer set. One entry per CDR3 protein results from TCRdb running MiXCR on the multiplex PCR reads. The profile shows a few hundred thousand distinct CDR3 sequences, roughly 14% of them singletons. Sample: blood. The receptors shown here come from a woman in her twenties or thirties with Graves' hyperthyroidism.

At least ten counts were recorded for this clonotype. The chain carries TRBV20-1 and TRBJ2-7; TRBD2 matches 8 bases. Germline loops: CDR1 DFQATT, CDR2 SNEGSKA (reference sequence). The CDR3 runs 15 residues. The trim removed 0 bases at V and 1 base at J, leaving 5 bases unmatched. CDR3 coding DNA: TGCAGTGCTAGAGACCTTAGCGGGAAGTCCTACGAGCAGTACTTC. It translates to CSARDLSGKSYEQYF.

This clonotype was observed a handful of times. The chain has TRBV6-5 and TRBJ1-3, with D unresolved. The CDR3 is 15 residues long. Looked up from germline, CDR1 is MNHEY and CDR2 is SVGAGI. The V end lost 0 bases, the J end lost 0 bases, and 6 bases lay between the germline ends. The CDR3 reads CASSYSKGSGNTIYF. The CDR3 bases are TGTGCCAGCAGTTACTCGAAGGGCTCTGGAAACACCATATATTTT.

This clonotype occurred many times. This chain uses TRBV29-1 with TRBJ1-2, with D maybe TRBD1 (5 bases). The V end lost 4 bases, the J end lost 0 bases, and 12 bases lay between the germline ends. The CDR3 is made up of 14 amino acids. Germline V gives CDR1 SQVTM, CDR2 ANQGSEA. This chain's CDR3 is CSVVAGRANYGYTF. CDR3 nucleotide sequence: TGCAGCGTTGTGGCAGGGAGAGCTAACTATGGCTACACCTTC. Full variable domain (outside the CDR3, taken from reference TRBV29-1 and TRBJ1-2): SAVISQKPSRDICQRGTSLTIQCQVDSQVTMMFWYRQQPGQSLTLIATANQGSEATYESGFVIDKFPISRPNLTFSTLTVSNMSPEDSSIYLCSVVAGRANYGYTFGSGTRLTVV.

V usage is TRBV29-1 and J usage is TRBJ1-1; possibly TRBD1 for D (6 bases). CDR3 length: 13 residues. The V gene's germline CDR1 is SQVTM and CDR2 ANQGSEA. V gave up 5 bases and J gave up 0 bases, with 10 bases separating them. The CDR3 region is CSVWEGVNTEAFF. Written as DNA, the CDR3 is TGCAGCGTTTGGGAGGGGGTGAACACTGAAGCTTTCTTT. The full variable domain, in which reference TRBV29-1 and TRBJ1-1 provide the parts outside the CDR3, is SAVISQKPSRDICQRGTSLTIQCQVDSQVTMMFWYRQQPGQSLTLIATANQGSEATYESGFVIDKFPISRPNLTFSTLTVSNMSPEDSSIYLCSVWEGVNTEAFFGQGTRLTVV.

This clonotype was detected ten times or more. J is TRBJ2-1 and V is TRBV10-3, with 12 nucleotides matching TRBD2. Trimming cost V 7 bases and J 9 bases; bases outside gene matches: 7. The CDR3 spans 14 residues. The germline V gene encodes CDR1 ENHRY and CDR2 SYGVKD. CDR3 protein: CAITPTSGSGEQFF. DNA of the CDR3: TGTGCCATCACCCCGACTAGCGGGAGTGGTGAGCAGTTCTTC.

This clonotype was picked up many times. V gene TRBV5-1 combines with J gene TRBJ2-1; D is ambiguous. This CDR3 has 13 amino acids. Germline CDR1 is SGHRS and CDR2 is YFSETQ. Trimming took off 2 bases at V and 4 bases at J, with 7 bases between the two ends. CDR3 DNA sequence: TGCGCCAGCAGCTTTTCTCAATACAATGAGCAGTTCTTC. Amino acids: CASSFSQYNEQFF.

This clonotype was detected only a few times. The chain has TRBV7-9 and TRBJ1-1; D gene uncertain. The V end lost 10 bases, the J end lost 2 bases, and 20 bases lay between the germline ends. The CDR3 length is 15 residues. Germline V lookup: CDR1 SEHNR, CDR2 FQNEAQ (reference sequence). CDR3 sequence: CANRDISRVNTEAFF. CDR3 nucleotides: TGTGCCAACAGAGATATTTCTAGGGTCAACACTGAAGCTTTCTTT.

To note about this clonotype: A much larger clonotype is one base distant, so this may be a read error. The V call is TRBV12-3 or TRBV12-4, the J call TRBJ2-7, with D possibly TRBD1 on 6 matching bases. V dropped 5 bases and J dropped 0 bases, with 20 bases sitting between them. This CDR3 has 17 amino acids. CDR3: CASSLLSRRGASYEQYF. The CDR3 DNA follows: TGTGCCAGCAGTCTACTCTCCCGCAGGGGTGCCTCCTACGAGCAGTACTTC.

This chain joins TRBV24-1 and TRBJ2-1, with TRBD2 matching over 8 bases. Germline values: CDR1 KGHDR, CDR2 SFDVKD. There are 19 residues in the CDR3. Trimming cost V 4 bases and J 1 base; bases outside gene matches: 14. This chain's CDR3 is CATSDPGGGPDSSYNEQFF. CDR3 nucleotide sequence: TGTGCCACCAGTGACCCCGGGGGGGGGCCAGATTCATCCTACAATGAGCAGTTCTTC.